Listed here is a single TCR beta chain. This receptor's antigen is unknown. Qualities for individual bases were not recorded, and no much larger clone is one base off. Using the deep immunoSEQ assay, multiplex PCR amplified TCR CDR3 regions from genomic DNA. Extracted genomic DNA from each cell subset was distributed evenly across all wells of several immunoSEQ 96-well plates, and each plate was treated as a replicate. For sorted subsets, roughly 200 ng of genomic DNA, equivalent to around 31,000 T cell genomes, went into each replicate PCR. Purified libraries were quantified with a Qubit 3.0 fluorometer, sized on a Bioanalyzer 2100, and re-quantified with the KAPA Library Quantification kit. Each immunoSEQ 96-well plate was sequenced on its own single-read 150-cycle Illumina NextSeq 550 flow cell. As for the original processing: Because only junctional sequences without quality scores were contained in the immunoSEQ output, filtering matching that applied to full-length reads could not be performed. Sequences were annotated with PyIR, a Python wrapper for IgBLAST v1.9, and V/J genes and CDR3 were assigned using IMGT germline references. Reads were removed for weak V/J assignments (E-value above 1e-6), missing CDR3, stop codons, out-of-frame junctions, or ambiguous translated residues. V3J clonotypes were defined by identical inferred V gene, J gene, and CDR3 amino acid sequence. Percentage overlap between repertoires was computed as shared unique clonotypes divided by the size of the smaller repertoire. Repertoire richness was assessed with RTK rarefaction, the Chao1 estimator, and Recon v2.1 estimates of unobserved clonotypes. Generation probabilities were computed with OLGA for all TCRbeta clonotypes obtained by the gDNA method from four donors. The immuneACCESS repertoire file appears here via TCRdb, limited to in-frame rearrangements. These files lack a portion of the clones; in checked studies, under half of the deficit traces to unresolved V genes, and the cause of the others is not known. That table gives V, J and clone size, and the DNA gave D and trimming. Present in this sample are approximately 2.4 million clones, roughly 95% of which were seen just once. Clones ranked in the top ten supply 0.1% to 0.15% of the sample.

Donors were healthy HIV-negative adults with no recently reported acute infections or vaccinations. All donors were Caucasian adults living in Nashville, Tennessee, USA. Magnetic negative selection was used to enrich CD4+ T cells, after which naive cells were positively selected on CD45RA and the negative fraction became the memory subset. After blood collection by leukapheresis, PBMCs were isolated using Ficoll-Histopaque density gradient centrifugation and then cryopreserved in the vapor phase of liquid nitrogen. Analytical flow cytometry was used to check the purity and quantity of each magnetically sorted T cell population. Genomic DNA was isolated from each sorted fraction and quantified by UV absorbance on a Nanodrop 2000c. This record belongs to a study of shared clonotypes between healthy human individuals (dated by TCRdb to about 2020). For the wider study: The cohort comprised a couple of women and a few men aged 18 to 49 years. Per donor, three plates each were used for CD4 naive and CD4 memory, two for CD8 naive, and one for CD8 memory. To estimate repertoire size and how much clonotypes are shared between individuals, the study performed deep sequencing of blood TCR repertoires from 4 to 6 healthy adults. To increase sequencing depth and limit assay-specific biases, TCR repertoire library preparation and sequencing were carried out by different laboratories using diverse techniques. Per donor, leukapheresis produced somewhere between about 0.8 and 9 billion PBMCs. Paper-wide results and their limitations: The genetic and exposure-history diversity represented was limited by the small number of donors. Sharing across a handful of donors was observed for roughly 5.4% of naive CD4, around 3.5% of naive CD8, 2.3% of memory CD4, and roughly 0.4% of memory CD8 clonotypes. Even with the large sequencing depth, rarefaction of the sorted-subset datasets indicated that sequencing was incomplete. Naive subsets generally had larger estimated clonotype richness than memory subsets did. Based on pairwise subsampling, the degree of clonotype sharing among donors was expected to be affected by sequencing depth. Sampling was limited to blood, and TCR repertoires in tissue likely differ from TCR repertoires in blood. Compared with non-shared clonotypes, clonotypes shared by all four sorted-subset donors had higher generation probabilities.

Including the terminal cysteine and phenylalanine, the CDR3 comprises 16 residues. Solely the CDR3 DNA is kept, with 48 bases framed from the first base. The germline V gene gives CDR1 as MNHNS and CDR2 as SASEGT. V is clipped by 3 bases and J by 4 bases, and the sequence between their germline boundaries is 15 bases long. The V gene is TRBV6-1 and the J gene is TRBJ1-4, with the D gene too uncertain to name. The receptor was derived from a man younger than 35 in good health. Sequences were obtained from naive CD4+ T cells sorted from blood. The sample's cell subset or site label is to be understood as: CD45RA+ positively selected. The nucleotide sequence is TGTGCCAGCAGTGATCTTTCGCCGTTGGGTAATGAAAAACTGTTTTTT. Its translation is CASSDLSPLGNEKLFF.